The TCR beta chain described here comes from a study of regulatory T cells in long-lasting Graves disease. Stated time point: newly diagnosed GD, antithyroid drugs for less than 3 months. PBMC RNA served as the TCR library source. Per germline, CDR1 LNHDA and CDR2 SQIVND (reference sequence). The CDR3 extends over 17 amino acids. V gave up 4 bases and J gave up 8 bases; unmatched junction bases: 16. Details on this clonotype: Its antigen is currently unknown.

Arm-PCR of CDR3 regions and iRepertoire HTBI primers were used to build TCR beta libraries. TCRdb recomputed calls from the multiplex PCR reads with MiXCR, one row per CDR3 protein. The sample includes more than 300,000 distinct CDR3 sequences, 12% of them seen just once. Study-level results: Persistent disease favored TRBV28, TRBJ1-2 and TRBJ2-5.

These data were also filed under a second study, of T cells in Graves' hyperthyroidism and ophthalmopathy.

The sequencing used peripheral blood mononuclear cells (PBMCs), collected at new diagnosis, from a patient treated with antithyroid drugs. The receptor's source is a woman in her late teens or twenties with Graves disease. The chain joins TRBV19 to TRBJ2-1; 8 nucleotides line up with TRBD2. CDR3 nucleotides: TGTGCCAGTAGTACCTCCTTGGCTAGCGGGCAAGGGGATGAGCAGTTCTTC. This translates into CASSTSLASGQGDEQFF. Using reference TRBV19 and TRBJ2-1 for the parts outside the CDR3, the full variable domain is DGGITQSPKYLFRKEGQNVTLSCEQNLNHDAMYWYRQDPGQGLRLIYYSQIVNDFQKGDIAEGYSVSREKKESFPLTVTSAQKNPTAFYLCASSTSLASGQGDEQFFGPGTRLTVL.